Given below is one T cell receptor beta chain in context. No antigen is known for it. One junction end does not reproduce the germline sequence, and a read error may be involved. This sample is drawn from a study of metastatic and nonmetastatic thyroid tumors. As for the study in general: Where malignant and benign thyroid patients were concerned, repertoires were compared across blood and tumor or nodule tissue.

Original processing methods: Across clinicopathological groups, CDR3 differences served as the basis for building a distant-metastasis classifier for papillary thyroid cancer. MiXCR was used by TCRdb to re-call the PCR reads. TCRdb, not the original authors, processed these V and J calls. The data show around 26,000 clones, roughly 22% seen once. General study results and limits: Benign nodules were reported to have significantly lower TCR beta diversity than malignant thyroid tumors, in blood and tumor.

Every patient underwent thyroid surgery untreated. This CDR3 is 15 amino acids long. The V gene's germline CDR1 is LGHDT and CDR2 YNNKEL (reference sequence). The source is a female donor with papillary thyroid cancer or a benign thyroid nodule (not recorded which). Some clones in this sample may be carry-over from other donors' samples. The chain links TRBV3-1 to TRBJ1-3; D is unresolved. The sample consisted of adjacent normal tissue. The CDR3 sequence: CTSSQYGEGGTTIYF. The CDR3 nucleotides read TGTACCAGCAGCCAGTATGGGGAAGGTGGAACCACCATATATTTT.